Below, 2 T cell receptor beta chains from the same sample are listed, as sequenced in a study of shared clonotypes between healthy human individuals. Clones were sequenced by immunoSEQ multiplex PCR, and TCRdb holds only the in-frame ones, with some missing. The sample contains millions of clones, approximately 92% of which appear only once. The sample consisted of naive CD4+ T cells sorted from blood. Subset reported: CD45RA+ positively selected. Receptors were obtained from a man younger than 35 in good health.

This sequence joins TRBV18 and TRBJ1-1; D is possibly TRBD1 (6 bases). V gave up 0 bases and J gave up 6 bases, with 14 bases separating them. The CDR3 sequence is 15 residues long. CDR1 is KGHSH and CDR2 is LQKENI in the germline V gene. CDR3 protein: CASSPPGGEGAEAFF. The CDR3 DNA reads TGTGCCAGCTCACCACCGGGGGGCGAGGGCGCTGAAGCTTTCTTT. Full variable domain (missing parts from reference TRBV18 and TRBJ1-1): NAGVMQNPRHLVRRRGQEARLRCSPMKGHSHVYWYRQLPEEGLKFMVYLQKENIIDESGMPKERFSAEFPKEGPSILRIQQVVRGDSAAYFCASSPPGGEGAEAFFGQGTRLTVV.

The chain combines TRBV27 with TRBJ1-1; D is unclear. The length of the CDR3 is 15 residues. The V end lost 4 bases, the J end lost 1 base, and 13 bases lay between the germline ends. In germline, CDR1 is MNHEY, CDR2 SMNVEV (reference sequence). CDR3 in amino acids: CASSSPAGKNTEAFF. In DNA form, the CDR3 reads TGTGCCAGCAGTTCCCCCGCAGGAAAGAACACTGAAGCTTTCTTT.